Each of the 9 T cell receptor beta chains below was sequenced from the same sample in a study of blood T cell repertoires in COVID-19. Method: immunoSEQ multiplex PCR; TCRdb's copy keeps in-frame clones and lacks some. In the table there are 200,000 to 250,000 clones, 70% to 90% of which are singletons. The sample consisted of peripheral blood. The source of these receptors is a woman younger than 30 who had recovered from COVID-19.

The rearrangement uses TRBV9 and TRBJ1-2; no definite D call. Between the trimmed V and J ends, which lost 4 bases and 4 bases, there was a span of 14 bases. The germline gives CDR1 SGDLS, CDR2 YYNGEE. The CDR3 is 14 residues long. DNA for the CDR3: TGTGCCAGCAGCCCCACGACTGTCGTCTATGGCTACACCTTC. Translating gives CASSPTTVVYGYTF. The full variable domain, completed using reference TRBV9 and TRBJ1-2, is DSGVTQTPKHLITATGQRVTLRCSPRSGDLSVYWYQQSLDQGLQFLIQYYNGEERAKGNILERFSAQQFPDLHSELNLSSLELGDSALYFCASSPTTVVYGYTFGSGTRLTVV.

The CDR3 reads CASSPGLAENNEQFF. The CDR3 nucleotides read TGTGCCAGCAGCCCGGGACTAGCGGAAAACAATGAGCAGTTCTTC. The chain has TRBV5-4 and TRBJ2-1; TRBD2 aligns across 11 bases. The CDR3 length is 15 residues. From germline, CDR1 is SGHNT and CDR2 YYREEE (reference sequence). Losses at the gene ends were 4 bases for V and 5 bases for J; bases not matched to a gene: 5. The full variable domain, completed using reference TRBV5-4 and TRBJ2-1, is ETGVTQSPTHLIKTRGQQVTLRCSSQSGHNTVSWYQQALGQGPQFIFQYYREEENGRGNFPPRFSGLQFPNYSSELNVNALELDDSALYLCASSPGLAENNEQFFGPGTRLTVL.

This chain joins TRBV5-5 and TRBJ2-1; 10 nucleotides match TRBD1. The V and J ends lost 4 bases and 6 bases, in that order; junction bases with no gene match: 7. This CDR3 comprises 15 residues. Germline CDR1 is SGHKS and CDR2 is YYEKEE (reference sequence). The CDR3 region has the DNA TGTGCCAGCAGCCATATCGGGACAGGGGTCAATGAGCAGTTCTTC. Its protein product is CASSHIGTGVNEQFF.

The V and J genes are TRBV5-4 and TRBJ2-7; 8 bases match TRBD1. With 0 bases clipped from V and 4 bases from J, the junction kept 6 bases outside the gene matches. The CDR3 contains 15 residues. Germline V lookup: CDR1 SGHNT, CDR2 YYREEE (reference sequence). CDR3 nucleotide sequence: TGTGCCAGCAGCTTGGATCAGGGGGCGCTTTACGAGCAGTACTTC. Translating gives CASSLDQGALYEQYF.

The chain uses TRBV3-1 (or the pseudogene TRBV3-2) and TRBJ1-5; 9 positions agree with TRBD1. CDR1 and CDR2 from the germline V gene are LGHDT and YNNKEL (reference sequence). V was clipped by 3 bases and J by 0 bases; unmatched bases: 3. CDR3 length equals 16 residues. The CDR3 sequence: CASSQTGGLSNQPQHF. Written as DNA, the CDR3 is TGTGCCAGCAGCCAGACAGGGGGTCTTAGCAATCAGCCCCAGCATTTT.

This clone was detected only once. This chain joins TRBV7-9 and TRBJ1-1; D unclear. The CDR3 runs to 15 residues. The germline V and J ends were trimmed by 4 bases and 1 base, with 13 bases remaining between them. Germline-derived CDR1 and CDR2 are SEHNR and FQNEAQ (reference sequence). The CDR3 reads CASSSSWQANTEAFF. The CDR3 nucleotides are TGTGCCAGCAGCTCCTCGTGGCAGGCGAACACTGAAGCTTTCTTT.

This clone was recorded only once. The chain combines TRBV5-4 with TRBJ2-7; no definite D call. V dropped 3 bases and J dropped 6 bases, with 13 bases sitting between them. The CDR3 runs 13 residues. CDR1 and CDR2 from the germline V gene are SGHNT and YYREEE (reference sequence). The DNA of the CDR3 is TGTGCCAGCAGCTCCCTTCTAACGCGCGAGCAGTACTTC. Translating gives CASSSLLTREQYF.

The V gene is TRBV5-5, the J gene TRBJ2-1, with a tentative D call TRBD2 (6 bases). V was trimmed by 0 bases and J by 1 base, leaving 11 bases between them. The germline V gene encodes CDR1 SGHKS and CDR2 YYEKEE (reference sequence). The CDR3 is made up of 16 amino acids. The CDR3 DNA is TGTGCCAGCAGCTTGGTACTAGCACTGTCCTACAATGAGCAGTTCTTC. Translated: CASSLVLALSYNEQFF.

The chain employs TRBV18 and TRBJ1-2; 10 positions match TRBD1. In germline, CDR1 is KGHSH, CDR2 LQKENI. V gave up 0 bases and J gave up 4 bases; unmatched junction bases: 2. The CDR3 is made up of 15 amino acids. DNA for the CDR3: TGTGCCAGCTCACCACCGACAGGGGGCATCTATGGCTACACCTTC. Translation: CASSPPTGGIYGYTF.